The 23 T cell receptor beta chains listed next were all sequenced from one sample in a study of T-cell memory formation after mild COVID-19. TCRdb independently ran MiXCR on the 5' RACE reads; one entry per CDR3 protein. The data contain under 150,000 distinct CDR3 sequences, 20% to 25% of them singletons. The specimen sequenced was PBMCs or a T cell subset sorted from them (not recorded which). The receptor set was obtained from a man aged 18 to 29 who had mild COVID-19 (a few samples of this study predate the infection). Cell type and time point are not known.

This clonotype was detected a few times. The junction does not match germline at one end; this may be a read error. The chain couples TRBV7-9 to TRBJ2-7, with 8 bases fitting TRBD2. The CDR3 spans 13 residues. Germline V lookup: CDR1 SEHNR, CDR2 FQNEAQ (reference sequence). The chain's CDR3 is CTSAPAGVGEQYF. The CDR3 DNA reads TGCACCAGCGCCCCAGCGGGGGTCGGCGAGCAGTACTTC.

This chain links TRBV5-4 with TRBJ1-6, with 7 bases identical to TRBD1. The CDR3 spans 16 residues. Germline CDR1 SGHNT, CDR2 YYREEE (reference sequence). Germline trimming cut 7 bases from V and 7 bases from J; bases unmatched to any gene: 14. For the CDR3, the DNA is TGTGCCAGCCTAGACAGGGTAGTCATGCGAAATTCACCCCTCCACTTT. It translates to CASLDRVVMRNSPLHF.

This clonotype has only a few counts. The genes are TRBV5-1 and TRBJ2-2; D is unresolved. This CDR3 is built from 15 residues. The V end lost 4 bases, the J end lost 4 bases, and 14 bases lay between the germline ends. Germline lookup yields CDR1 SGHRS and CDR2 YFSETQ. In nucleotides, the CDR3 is TGCGCCAGCAGCCCCGAGCCCGCAGCCACCGGGGAGCTGTTTTTT. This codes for CASSPEPAATGELFF. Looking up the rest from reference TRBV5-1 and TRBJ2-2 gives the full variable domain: KAGVTQTPRYLIKTRGQQVTLSCSPISGHRSVSWYQQTPGQGLQFLFEYFSETQRNKGNFPGRFSGRQFSNSRSEMNVSTLELGDSALYLCASSPEPAATGELFFGEGSRLTVL.

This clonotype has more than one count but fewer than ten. The CDR3 DNA reads TGTGCCAGCAGGGAGGGGCTAACACCCCTCCACTTT. Translated: CASREGLTPLHF. V gene TRBV6-6 combines with J gene TRBJ1-6; perhaps TRBD1 as D (5 bases). The CDR3 contains 12 residues. The V gene lost 6 bases and the J gene lost 11 bases, with 11 bases spanning the gap. Germline lookup yields CDR1 MNHNY and CDR2 SVGAGI (reference sequence).

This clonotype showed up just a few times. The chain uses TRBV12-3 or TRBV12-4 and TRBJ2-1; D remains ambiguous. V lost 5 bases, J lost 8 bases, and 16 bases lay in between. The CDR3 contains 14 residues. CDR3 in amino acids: CASSERGQRDEQFF. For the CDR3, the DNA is TGTGCCAGCAGTGAGCGTGGTCAAAGGGATGAGCAGTTCTTC.

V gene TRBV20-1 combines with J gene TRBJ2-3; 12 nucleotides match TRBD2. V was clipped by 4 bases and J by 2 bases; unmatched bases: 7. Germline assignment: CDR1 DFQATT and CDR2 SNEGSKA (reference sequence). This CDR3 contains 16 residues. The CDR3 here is CSAITLAGGPTDTQYF. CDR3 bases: TGCAGTGCTATTACGCTAGCGGGGGGGCCCACAGATACGCAGTATTTT.

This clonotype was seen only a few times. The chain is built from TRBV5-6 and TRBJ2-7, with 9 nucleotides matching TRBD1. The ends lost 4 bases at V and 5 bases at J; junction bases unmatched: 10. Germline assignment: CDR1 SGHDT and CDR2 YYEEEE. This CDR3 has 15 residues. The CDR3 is CASSGTGTGFHEQYV. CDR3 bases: TGTGCCAGCAGCGGGACCGGGACAGGGTTCCACGAGCAGTACGTC.

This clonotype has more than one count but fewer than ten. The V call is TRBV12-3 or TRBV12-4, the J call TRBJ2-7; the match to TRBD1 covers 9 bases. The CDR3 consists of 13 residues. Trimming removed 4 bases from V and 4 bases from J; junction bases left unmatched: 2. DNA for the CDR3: TGTGCCAGCAGTTCCGGGACAGGGTACGAGCAGTACGTC. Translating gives CASSSGTGYEQYV.

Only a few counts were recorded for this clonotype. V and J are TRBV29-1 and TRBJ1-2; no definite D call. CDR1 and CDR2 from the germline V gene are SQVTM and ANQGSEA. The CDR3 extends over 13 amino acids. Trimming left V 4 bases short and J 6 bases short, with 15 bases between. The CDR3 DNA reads TGCAGCGTTGCTCCCCGAACCCATCATGGCTACACCTTC. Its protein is CSVAPRTHHGYTF.

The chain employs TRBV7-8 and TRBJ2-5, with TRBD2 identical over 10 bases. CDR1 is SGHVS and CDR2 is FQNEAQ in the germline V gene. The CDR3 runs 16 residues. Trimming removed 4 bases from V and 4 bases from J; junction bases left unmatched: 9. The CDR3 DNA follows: TGTGCCAGCAGCTCCCTTGGAGCGGGGGGGGCAGAGACCCAGTACTTC. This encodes CASSSLGAGGAETQYF. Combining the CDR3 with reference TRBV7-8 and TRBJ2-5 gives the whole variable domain GAGVSQSPRYKVAKRGQDVALRCDPISGHVSLFWYQQALGQGPEFLTYFQNEAQLDKSGLPSDRFFAERPEGSVSTLKIQRTQQEDSAVYLCASSSLGAGGAETQYFGPGTRLLVL.

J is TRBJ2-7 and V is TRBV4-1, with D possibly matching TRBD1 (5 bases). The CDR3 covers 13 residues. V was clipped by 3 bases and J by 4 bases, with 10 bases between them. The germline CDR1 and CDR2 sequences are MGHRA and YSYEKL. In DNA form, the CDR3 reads TGCGCCAGCAGCCAGACAGCGATGTACGAGCAGTACTTC. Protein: CASSQTAMYEQYF.

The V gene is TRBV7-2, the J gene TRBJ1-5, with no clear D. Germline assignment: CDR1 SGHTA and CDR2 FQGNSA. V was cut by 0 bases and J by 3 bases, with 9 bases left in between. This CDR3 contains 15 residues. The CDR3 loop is CASSLAPGLNQPQHF. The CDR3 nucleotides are TGTGCCAGCAGCTTAGCCCCCGGCCTCAATCAGCCCCAGCATTTT.

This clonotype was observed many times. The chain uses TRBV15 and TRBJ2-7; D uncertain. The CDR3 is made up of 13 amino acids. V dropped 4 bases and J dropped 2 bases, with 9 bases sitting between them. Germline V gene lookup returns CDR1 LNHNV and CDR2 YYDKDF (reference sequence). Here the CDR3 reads CATSTGLAYEQYV. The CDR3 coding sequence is TGTGCCACCAGCACGGGCTTGGCCTACGAGCAGTACGTC.

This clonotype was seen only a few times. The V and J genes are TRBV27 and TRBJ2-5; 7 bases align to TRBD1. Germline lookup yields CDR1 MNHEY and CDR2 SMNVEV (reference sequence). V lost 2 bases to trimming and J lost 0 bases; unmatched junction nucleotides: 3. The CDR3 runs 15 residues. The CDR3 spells CASSLGQEYQETQYF. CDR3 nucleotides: TGTGCCAGCAGTTTAGGACAGGAATACCAAGAGACCCAGTACTTC.

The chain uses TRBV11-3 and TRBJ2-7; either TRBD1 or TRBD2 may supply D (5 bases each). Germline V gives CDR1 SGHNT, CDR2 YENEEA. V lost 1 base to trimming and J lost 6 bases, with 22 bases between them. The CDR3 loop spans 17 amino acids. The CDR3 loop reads CASSLALGQGVVGEQYV. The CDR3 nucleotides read TGTGCCAGCAGCTTAGCCCTGGGGCAGGGAGTGGTAGGCGAGCAGTACGTC.

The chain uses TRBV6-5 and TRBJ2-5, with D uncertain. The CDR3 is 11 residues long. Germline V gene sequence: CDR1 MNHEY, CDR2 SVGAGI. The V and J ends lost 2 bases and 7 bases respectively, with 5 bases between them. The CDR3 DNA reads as TGTGCCAGCAGTTACGTAGGGACCCAGTACTTC. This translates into CASSYVGTQYF.

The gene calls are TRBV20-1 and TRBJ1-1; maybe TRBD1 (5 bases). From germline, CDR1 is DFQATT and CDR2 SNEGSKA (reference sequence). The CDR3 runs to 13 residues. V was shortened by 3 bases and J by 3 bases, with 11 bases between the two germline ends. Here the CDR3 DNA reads TGCAGTGCTAGGCCGGGACGGGACACTGAAGCTTTCTTT. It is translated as CSARPGRDTEAFF.

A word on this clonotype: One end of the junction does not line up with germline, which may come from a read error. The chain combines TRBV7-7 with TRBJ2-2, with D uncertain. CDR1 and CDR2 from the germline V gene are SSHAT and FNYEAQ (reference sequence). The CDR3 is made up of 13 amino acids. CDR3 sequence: CASSLIGSGELFF. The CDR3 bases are TGTGCTAGCAGCTTAATAGGCTCCGGGGAGCTGTTTTTT.

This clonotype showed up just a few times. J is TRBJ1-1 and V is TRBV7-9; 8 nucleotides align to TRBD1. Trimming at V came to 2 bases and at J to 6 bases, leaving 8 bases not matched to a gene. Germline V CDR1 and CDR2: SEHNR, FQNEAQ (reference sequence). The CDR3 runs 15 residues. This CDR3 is CASSLSTGARAEAFF. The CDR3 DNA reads TGTGCCAGCAGCTTATCGACAGGGGCGAGGGCTGAAGCTTTCTTT.

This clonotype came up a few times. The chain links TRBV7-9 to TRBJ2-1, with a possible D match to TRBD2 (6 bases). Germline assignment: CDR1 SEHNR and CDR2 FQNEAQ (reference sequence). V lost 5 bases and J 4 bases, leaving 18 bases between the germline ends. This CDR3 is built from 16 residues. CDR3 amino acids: CASSAAHRRGYNEQFF. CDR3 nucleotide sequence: TGTGCCAGCAGCGCCGCCCATAGGCGGGGATACAATGAGCAGTTCTTC.

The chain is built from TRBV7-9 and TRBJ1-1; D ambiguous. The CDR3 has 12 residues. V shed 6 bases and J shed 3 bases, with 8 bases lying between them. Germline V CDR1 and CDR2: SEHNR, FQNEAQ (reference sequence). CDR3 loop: CASSSAYTEAFF. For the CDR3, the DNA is TGTGCCAGCAGTTCAGCTTACACTGAAGCTTTCTTT.

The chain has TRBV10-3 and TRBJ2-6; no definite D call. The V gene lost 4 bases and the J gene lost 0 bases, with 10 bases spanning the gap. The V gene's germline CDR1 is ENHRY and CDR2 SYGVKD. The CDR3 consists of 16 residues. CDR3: CAISGTAGSGANVLTF. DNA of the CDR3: TGTGCCATCAGTGGTACCGCAGGCTCTGGGGCCAACGTCCTGACTTTC.

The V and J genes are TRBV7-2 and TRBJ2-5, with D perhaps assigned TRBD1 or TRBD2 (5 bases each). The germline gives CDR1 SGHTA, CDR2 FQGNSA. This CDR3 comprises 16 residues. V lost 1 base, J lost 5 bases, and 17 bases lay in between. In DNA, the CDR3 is TGTGCCAGCAGCTTAGGAGGGGCATTTCGGGCGGAGACCCAGTACTTC. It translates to CASSLGGAFRAETQYF.